A selection of T cell receptor beta chains follows, all from one sample in a study of CD8+CD57+ T cells in acquired aplastic anemia. TCRdb processed the reads anew with MiXCR; each CDR3 protein has one entry. The repertoire holds approximately 130,000 distinct CDR3 sequences, with roughly 55% as singletons. Material for sequencing was sorted CD4+, CD8+, or CD8+CD57+ T cells (not recorded which) from PBMCs. These TCRs come from a human donor with aplastic anemia. Both conserved end residues are part of each CDR3. The D gene is left open where the match is weak. The size of a clone is reported for some rows only, either as once, few or many, or as a class for expanded clones.

J,size,V,D,CDR3,DNA
TRBJ2-7,-,TRBV19,-,CASSIGGLGYEQYF,TGTGCCAGTAGTATAGGTGGTTTGGGCTACGAGCAGTACTTC
TRBJ1-2,few,TRBV19,-,CASSSSGQDFYGYTF,TGTGCCAGTAGTAGCTCCGGCCAAGATTTTTATGGCTACACCTTC
TRBJ2-7,-,TRBV7-2,TRBD1,CASRAGTGFNEQYF,TGTGCCAGCAGGGCCGGGACAGGGTTCAACGAGCAGTACTTC
TRBJ2-3,few,TRBV27,TRBD2,CASSLRTSVRDTQYF,TGTGCCAGCAGTTTACGGACTAGCGTACGGGATACGCAGTATTTT
TRBJ2-3,-,TRBV19,TRBD2,CASSPSGNTDTQYF,TGTGCCAGTAGTCCTAGCGGGAACACAGATACGCAGTATTTT
TRBJ1-1,many,TRBV12-3/TRBV12-4,TRBD1,CASSGGQGPEAFF,TGTGCCAGCAGTGGGGGACAGGGGCCTGAAGCTTTCTTT
TRBJ1-6,-,TRBV7-2,-,CASSLQTAHNSPLHF,TGTGCCAGCAGCCTACAGACAGCTCATAATTCACCCCTCCACTTT
TRBJ1-1,-,TRBV24-1,-,CATRDLNRESYTEAFF,TGTGCCACCAGGGACCTTAACAGGGAATCCTACACTGAAGCTTTCTTT
TRBJ1-2,few,TRBV5-1,-,CASSIQGSSNYGYTF,TGCGCCAGCAGCATTCAGGGCTCTTCTAACTATGGCTACACCTTC
TRBJ2-7,many,TRBV20-1,TRBD2,CSARLAGPYEQYF,TGCAGTGCAAGACTAGCGGGCCCCTACGAGCAGTACTTC
TRBJ2-1,many,TRBV7-8,-,CASTERVGAYNEQFF,TGTGCCAGCACTGAAAGGGTAGGGGCCTACAATGAGCAGTTCTTC
TRBJ1-1,-,TRBV7-2,TRBD1,CASSLTGQLEAFF,TGTGCCAGCAGCTTAACGGGACAGCTTGAAGCTTTCTTT
TRBJ2-7,many,TRBV24-1,-,CATSGDRSYEQYF,TGTGCCACCAGTGGAGACAGATCCTACGAGCAGTACTTC
TRBJ2-7,-,TRBV30,-,CAWNHDEYEQYF,TGTGCCTGGAACCACGACGAATACGAGCAGTACTTC
TRBJ2-3,-,TRBV24-1,TRBD2,CATSDGGTSGGTDTQYF,TGTGCCACCAGTGATGGGGGGACTAGCGGGGGCACAGATACGCAGTATTTT
TRBJ2-1,-,TRBV7-3,-,CASSFTGEQFF,TGTGCCAGCAGCTTTACTGGTGAGCAGTTCTTC
TRBJ1-5,-,TRBV12-1,-,CASSLDTGKPQHF,TGTGCCAGCAGCTTAGATACAGGGAAGCCCCAGCATTTT
TRBJ2-5,-,TRBV9,TRBD2,CASSGPSGRGVYQETQYF,TGTGCCAGCAGCGGTCCCTCGGGGCGGGGGGTATACCAAGAGACCCAGTACTTC
TRBJ1-2,once,TRBV29-1,-,CSVVSGDSGGYTF,TGCAGCGTTGTTTCGGGCGACAGTGGGGGCTACACCTTC
TRBJ2-7,once,TRBV19,TRBD2,CASSILAGYEQYF,TGTGCCAGTAGTATATTAGCGGGATACGAGCAGTACTTC
TRBJ2-1,-,TRBV27,-,CASSFPGTSYNEQFF,TGTGCCAGCAGTTTTCCCGGGACGTCGTACAATGAGCAGTTCTTC
TRBJ2-7,-,TRBV20-1,-,CSPNKGEQGYEQYF,TGCAGTCCGAACAAAGGGGAACAGGGCTACGAGCAGTACTTC
TRBJ1-2,many,TRBV10-2,-,CASSESSSARGYTF,TGCGCCAGCAGTGAGTCGTCCTCGGCACGGGGCTACACCTTC
TRBJ1-2,-,TRBV2,-,CASRSRSGSGYTF,TGTGCCAGCAGGTCGAGGTCAGGGTCTGGCTACACCTTC
TRBJ2-3,-,TRBV11-1,-,CASSLYPSTGTDTQYF,TGTGCCAGCAGCTTATATCCCTCCACGGGCACAGATACGCAGTATTTT
TRBJ2-7,many,TRBV20-1,TRBD2,CSARGPRLAGDDEQYF,TGCAGTGCTAGAGGCCCGAGACTAGCGGGAGACGACGAGCAGTACTTC
TRBJ1-2,many,TRBV9,TRBD1,CASSPYRSTGAAPYGYTF,TGTGCCAGCAGCCCATACCGATCCACAGGGGCCGCTCCCTATGGCTACACCTTC
TRBJ1-3,-,TRBV9,-,CASSDPGNTIYF,TGTGCCAGCAGCGACCCTGGAAACACCATATATTTT
TRBJ1-1,-,TRBV6-1,-,CASSEAAGRARAAFF,TGTGCCAGCAGTGAAGCCGCAGGGCGTGCTCGAGCAGCTTTCTTT
TRBJ1-5,few,TRBV2,-,CASKTANGAYSNQPQHF,TGTGCCAGCAAGACAGCCAACGGGGCCTATAGCAATCAGCCCCAGCATTTT
TRBJ2-3,-,TRBV6-1,-,CASSRHRDRTDTQYF,TGTGCCAGCAGTCGCCACAGGGACCGCACAGATACGCAGTATTTT
TRBJ2-3,-,TRBV20-1,-,CSAPSTDTQYF,TGCAGTGCTCCCAGCACAGATACGCAGTATTTT
TRBJ1-1,-,TRBV29-1,TRBD1,CSAPTGGGEAFF,TGCAGCGCACCGACAGGGGGCGGGGAAGCTTTCTTT
TRBJ2-3,few,TRBV29-1,-,CSVAAGTDTQYF,TGCAGCGTGGCGGCGGGCACAGATACGCAGTATTTT
TRBJ1-1,-,TRBV7-8,TRBD1,CASRPQGTEAFF,TGTGCCAGCAGACCACAGGGGACTGAAGCTTTCTTT
TRBJ2-1,many,TRBV7-2,TRBD2,CASSLGLAGAGLVNEQFF,TGTGCCAGCAGCTTAGGGCTAGCGGGAGCCGGGTTGGTAAATGAGCAGTTCTTC
TRBJ2-1,-,TRBV29-1,TRBD2,CSLGLAGVSSYNEQFF,TGCAGCCTTGGACTAGCGGGAGTCAGCTCCTACAATGAGCAGTTCTTC
TRBJ1-1,-,TRBV20-1,TRBD1,CSAPPATGDTEAFF,TGCAGTGCTCCCCCCGCGACAGGGGACACTGAAGCTTTCTTT
TRBJ2-3,-,TRBV20-1,TRBD2,CSANGGEDTQYF,TGCAGTGCTAATGGGGGGGAAGATACGCAGTATTTT
TRBJ1-5,-,TRBV19,TRBD1,CASRGQGAHGQPQHF,TGTGCCAGTAGGGGACAGGGGGCGCATGGTCAGCCCCAGCATTTT
TRBJ2-3,-,TRBV20-1,TRBD2,CSARASGVSTDTQYF,TGCAGTGCTAGAGCTAGCGGGGTTAGCACAGATACGCAGTATTTT
TRBJ2-7,many,TRBV7-9,TRBD1,CASSTTDRGRDEQYF,TGTGCCAGCAGCACCACCGACAGGGGTCGGGACGAGCAGTACTTC
TRBJ2-7,-,TRBV28,TRBD2,CASSFFTASGTGEQYF,TGTGCCAGCAGTTTCTTCACTGCTAGCGGGACCGGAGAGCAGTACTTC
TRBJ2-7,-,TRBV25-1,TRBD2,CASSGLTSGTYEQYF,TGTGCCAGCAGTGGATTGACTAGCGGGACATACGAGCAGTACTTC
TRBJ1-2,-,TRBV15,-,CATSRDRGLLSGGINYGYTF,TGTGCCACCAGCAGAGATCGGGGCCTACTGTCTGGGGGGATAAACTATGGCTACACCTTC
TRBJ2-6,few,TRBV25-1,TRBD2,CASSEYGGRGSGANVLTF,TGTGCCAGCAGTGAATATGGTGGGAGGGGTTCTGGGGCCAACGTCCTGACTTTC
TRBJ2-5,once,TRBV25-1,-,CASSEFGPGVETQYF,TGTGCCAGCAGTGAATTTGGGCCAGGGGTTGAGACCCAGTACTTC
TRBJ1-5,-,TRBV24-1,-,CATRSNEEPQHF,TGTGCCACCCGTTCTAACGAAGAGCCCCAGCATTTT
TRBJ2-7,many,TRBV20-1,TRBD2,CSADLAGGPLDEQYF,TGCAGTGCCGACCTAGCGGGAGGGCCGTTGGACGAGCAGTACTTC
TRBJ1-2,-,TRBV27,TRBD1,CASGRDRGNYGYTF,TGTGCCAGTGGTCGGGACAGGGGTAACTATGGCTACACCTTC